Detailed here is one TCR beta chain. The sample comes from a study of blood T cells in healthy people across ages. Per-sample yields of isolated PBMCs were at least 6 million. Through a sample-barcoded 5' primer and a J-beta primer mix, a second PCR was run for about 6 to 11 cycles. One entry per CDR3 protein, called by TCRdb with MiXCR from the 5' RACE reads. This table holds around 1,900,000 distinct CDR3 sequences, around 40% found once. CDR1 and CDR2 (germline): MDHEN, SYDVKM. Between the trimmed V and J ends, which lost 3 bases and 9 bases, there was a span of 11 bases. The CDR3 is made up of 12 amino acids.

The chain carries TRBV28 and TRBJ1-1; tentatively, D is TRBD1 (5 bases). This sequence was found in a human donor in good health. The material sequenced was blood. CDR3 bases: TGTGCCAGCAGTTTCCTGACAGACAAAGCTTTCTTT. Translation gives CASSFLTDKAFF.